This entry lists 8 T cell receptor beta chains sequenced from one sample in a study of blood T cell repertoires in COVID-19. Produced via immunoSEQ multiplex PCR; TCRdb's table is partial and in-frame only. Of some 140,000 clones listed, 60% to 85% are singletons. The sample taken for sequencing was peripheral blood. The receptors were gathered from a man older than 75 with acute or convalescent COVID-19.

This rearrangement joins TRBV9 to TRBJ2-1; TRBD2 might be the D (6 bases). There are 15 residues in the CDR3. Trimming left V 2 bases short and J 5 bases short, with 14 bases between. Germline V gene sequence: CDR1 SGDLS, CDR2 YYNGEE. The CDR3 loop is CASSVTGVRNNEQFF. The DNA of the CDR3 is TGTGCCAGCAGCGTGACGGGGGTACGTAACAATGAGCAGTTCTTC.

This clone was counted a few times. The rearrangement uses TRBV6-2 or TRBV6-3 and TRBJ2-5; D remains unclear. V was trimmed by 2 bases and J by 5 bases, leaving 6 bases between them. Germline CDR1 is MNHEY and CDR2 is SVGEGT. This CDR3 has 12 residues. The CDR3 protein is CASSYIGETQYF. In DNA, the CDR3 is TGTGCCAGCAGTTACATCGGGGAGACCCAGTACTTC.

The chain has TRBV24-1 and TRBJ1-2; D unresolved. Germline V lookup: CDR1 KGHDR, CDR2 SFDVKD. The V end was cut by 3 bases, the J end by 4 bases, with 8 bases between. The CDR3 runs to 13 residues. This chain's CDR3 is CATSDPRIYGYTF. DNA for the CDR3: TGTGCCACCAGTGATCCCAGGATCTATGGCTACACCTTC.

The V gene is TRBV11-2, the J gene TRBJ2-3; 8 bases are a match to TRBD2. Germline CDR1 is SGHAT and CDR2 is FQNNGV. V shed 5 bases, J shed 0 bases, and the junction held 7 bases outside the gene matches. The length of the CDR3 is 16 residues. The CDR3 DNA reads TGTGCCAGCAGCATCGGGGGGGCGGGTAGCACAGATACGCAGTATTTT. Translating it yields CASSIGGAGSTDTQYF.

The genes are TRBV3-1 (or the pseudogene TRBV3-2) and TRBJ1-1; D might be TRBD1 (5 bases). The germline CDR1 and CDR2 sequences are LGHDT and YNNKEL (reference sequence). The V gene lost 1 base and the J gene lost 3 bases, with 9 bases spanning the gap. The CDR3 totals 14 residues. The CDR3 is CASSQVPGDTEAFF. The CDR3 DNA sequence: TGTGCCAGCAGCCAAGTTCCGGGGGACACTGAAGCTTTCTTT.

This rearrangement joins TRBV6-6 to TRBJ1-1; 9 bases match TRBD1. V shed 6 bases and J 1 base; nucleotides not matched to a gene: 9. The germline V gene encodes CDR1 MNHNY and CDR2 SVGAGI (reference sequence). This CDR3 is built from 16 residues. CDR3 amino acids: CASRPRQGQGNTEAFF. In DNA form, the CDR3 reads TGTGCCAGCAGACCCCGGCAGGGACAGGGGAACACTGAAGCTTTCTTT.

This clone is medium-sized within its sample. This specimen includes other DNA sequences encoding the same CDR3. V and J are TRBV11-3 and TRBJ1-5; D remains ambiguous. The CDR3 extends over 13 amino acids. Germline V gives CDR1 SGHNT, CDR2 YENEEA. Trimming removed 1 base at V and 6 bases at J, with 7 bases between. The CDR3 DNA sequence: TGTGCCAGCAGCTTAGGCCGCGGTCAGCCCCAGCATTTT. Protein: CASSLGRGQPQHF.

This clone was observed a handful of times. The chain combines TRBV7-2 with TRBJ1-5; 7 nucleotides line up with TRBD1. In germline, CDR1 is SGHTA, CDR2 FQGNSA. The CDR3 is 15 amino acids. V shed 2 bases and J 6 bases; nucleotides not matched to a gene: 7. As DNA, the CDR3 is TGTGCCAGCAGCTTAACGGCAGGGGGTTTTCAGCCCCAGCATTTT. This translates into CASSLTAGGFQPQHF.